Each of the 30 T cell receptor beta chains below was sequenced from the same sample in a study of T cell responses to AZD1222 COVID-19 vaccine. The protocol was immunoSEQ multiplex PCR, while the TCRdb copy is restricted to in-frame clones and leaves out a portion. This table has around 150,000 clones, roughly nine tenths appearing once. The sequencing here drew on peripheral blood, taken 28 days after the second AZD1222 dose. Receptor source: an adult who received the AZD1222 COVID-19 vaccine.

The CDR3 coding sequence is TGTGCCAGCAGCCCCCGAGGGGGGGCGCCTCTGGATGGCTACACCTTC. This codes for CASSPRGGAPLDGYTF. The chain joins TRBV3-1 (or the pseudogene TRBV3-2) to TRBJ1-2; D is possibly TRBD1 (6 bases). V lost 4 bases and J 6 bases, leaving 21 bases between the germline ends. CDR1 and CDR2 (germline): LGHDT, YNNKEL (reference sequence). The CDR3 contains 16 residues.

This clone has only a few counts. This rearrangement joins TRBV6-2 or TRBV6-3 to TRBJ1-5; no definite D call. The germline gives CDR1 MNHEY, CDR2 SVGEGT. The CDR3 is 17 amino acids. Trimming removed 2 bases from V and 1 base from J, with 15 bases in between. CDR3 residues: CASSYNFGLGSNQPQHF. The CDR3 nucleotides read TGTGCCAGCAGTTACAACTTCGGCTTAGGGAGCAATCAGCCCCAGCATTTT.

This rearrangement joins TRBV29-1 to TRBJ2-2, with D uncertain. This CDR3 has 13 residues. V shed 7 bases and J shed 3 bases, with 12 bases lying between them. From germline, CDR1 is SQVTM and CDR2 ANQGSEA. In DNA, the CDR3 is TGCAGCGCCGCCGGGCTCTACACCGGGGAGCTGTTTTTT. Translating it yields CSAAGLYTGELFF.

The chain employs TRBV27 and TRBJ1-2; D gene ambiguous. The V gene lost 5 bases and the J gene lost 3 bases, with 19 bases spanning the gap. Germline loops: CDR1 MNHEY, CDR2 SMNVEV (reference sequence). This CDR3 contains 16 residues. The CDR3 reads CASSPLQSGRDYGYTF. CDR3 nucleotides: TGTGCCAGCAGTCCGCTCCAGAGTGGGAGGGACTATGGCTACACCTTC.

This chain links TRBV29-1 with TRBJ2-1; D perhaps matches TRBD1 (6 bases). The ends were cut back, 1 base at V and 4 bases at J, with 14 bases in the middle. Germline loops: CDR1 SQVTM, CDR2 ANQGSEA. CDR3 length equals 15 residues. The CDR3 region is CSVEGEGDHYNEQFF. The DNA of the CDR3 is TGCAGCGTTGAAGGTGAGGGGGATCATTACAATGAGCAGTTCTTC.

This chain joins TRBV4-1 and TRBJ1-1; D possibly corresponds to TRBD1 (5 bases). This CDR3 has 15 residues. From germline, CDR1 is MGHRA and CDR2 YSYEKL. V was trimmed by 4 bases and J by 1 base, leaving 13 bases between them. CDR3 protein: CASSPFPGRNTEAFF. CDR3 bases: TGCGCCAGCAGCCCCTTTCCAGGGAGGAACACTGAAGCTTTCTTT.

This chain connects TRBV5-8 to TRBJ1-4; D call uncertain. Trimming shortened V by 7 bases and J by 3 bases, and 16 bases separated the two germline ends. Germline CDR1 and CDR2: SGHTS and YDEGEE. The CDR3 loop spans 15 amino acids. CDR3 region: CASSDGERANEKLFF. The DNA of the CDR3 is TGTGCCAGCTCAGACGGGGAGCGGGCTAATGAAAAACTGTTTTTT.

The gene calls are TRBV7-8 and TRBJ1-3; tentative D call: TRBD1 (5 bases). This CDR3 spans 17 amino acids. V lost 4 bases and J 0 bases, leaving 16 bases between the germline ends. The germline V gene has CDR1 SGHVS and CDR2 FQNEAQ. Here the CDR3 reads CASSSPRTRNSGNTIYF. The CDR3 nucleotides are TGTGCCAGCAGCTCACCCCGGACACGCAACTCTGGAAACACCATATATTTT.

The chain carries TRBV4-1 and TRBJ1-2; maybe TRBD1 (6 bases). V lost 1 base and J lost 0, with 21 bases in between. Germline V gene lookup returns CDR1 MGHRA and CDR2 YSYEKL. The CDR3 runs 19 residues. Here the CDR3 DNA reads TGCGCCAGCAGCCAAGTTCCCCCTTTCGAGCGGACAGCTAACTATGGCTACACCTTC. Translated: CASSQVPPFERTANYGYTF.

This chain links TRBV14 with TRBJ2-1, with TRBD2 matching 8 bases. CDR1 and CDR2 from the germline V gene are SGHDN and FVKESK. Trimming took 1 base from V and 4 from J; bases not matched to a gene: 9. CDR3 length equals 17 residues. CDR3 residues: CASSQGLAGLYYNEQFF. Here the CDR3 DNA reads TGTGCCAGCAGCCAAGGGCTAGCGGGTTTATATTACAATGAGCAGTTCTTC.

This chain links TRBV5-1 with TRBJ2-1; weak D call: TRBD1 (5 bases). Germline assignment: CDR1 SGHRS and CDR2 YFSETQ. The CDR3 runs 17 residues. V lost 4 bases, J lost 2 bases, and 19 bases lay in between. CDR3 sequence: CASSPPRTSLTYNEQFF. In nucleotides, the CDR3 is TGCGCCAGCAGCCCACCCCGGACATCTCTCACCTACAATGAGCAGTTCTTC.

The CDR3 DNA reads as TGTGCCAGCAGCCAGATCAGGGGGCTCGGCTACACCTTC. The encoded protein is CASSQIRGLGYTF. The chain joins TRBV3-1 (or the pseudogene TRBV3-2) to TRBJ1-2; 8 nucleotides match TRBD1. Germline V gives CDR1 LGHDT, CDR2 YNNKEL (reference sequence). The CDR3 covers 13 residues. V gave up 3 bases and J gave up 8 bases; unmatched junction bases: 5.

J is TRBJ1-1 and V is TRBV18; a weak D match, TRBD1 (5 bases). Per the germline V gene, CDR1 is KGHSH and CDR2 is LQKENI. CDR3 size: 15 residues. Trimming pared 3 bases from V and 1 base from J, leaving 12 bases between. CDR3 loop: CASSPRGGGNTEAFF. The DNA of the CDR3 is TGTGCCAGCTCACCCCGCGGGGGGGGGAACACTGAAGCTTTCTTT.

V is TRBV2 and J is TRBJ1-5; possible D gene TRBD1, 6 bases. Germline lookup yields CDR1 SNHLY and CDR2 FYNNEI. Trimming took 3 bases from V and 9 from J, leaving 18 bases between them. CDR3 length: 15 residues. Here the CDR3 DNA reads TGTGCCAGCAGTGATTGGGGGGCGGCCCGGCTGCCCCAGCATTTT. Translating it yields CASSDWGAARLPQHF.

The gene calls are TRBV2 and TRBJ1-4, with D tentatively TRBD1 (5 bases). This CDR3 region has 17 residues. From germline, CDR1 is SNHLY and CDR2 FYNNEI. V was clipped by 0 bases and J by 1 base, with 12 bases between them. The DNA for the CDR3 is TGTGCCAGCAGTGAAGCCCCCCTCGGGGGAACTAATGAAAAACTGTTTTTT. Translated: CASSEAPLGGTNEKLFF.

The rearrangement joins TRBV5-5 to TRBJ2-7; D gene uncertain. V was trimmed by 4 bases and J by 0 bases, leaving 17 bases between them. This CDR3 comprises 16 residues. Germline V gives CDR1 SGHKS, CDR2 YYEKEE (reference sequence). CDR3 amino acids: CASSLTGRSHSYEQYF. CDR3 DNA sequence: TGTGCCAGCAGCCTCACCGGCCGGTCACACTCCTACGAGCAGTACTTC.

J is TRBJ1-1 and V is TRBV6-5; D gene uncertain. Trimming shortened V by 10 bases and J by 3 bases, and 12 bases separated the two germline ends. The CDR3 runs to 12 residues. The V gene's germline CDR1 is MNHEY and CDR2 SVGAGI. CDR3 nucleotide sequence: TGTGCCACCTTATACGACGACACTGAAGCTTTCTTT. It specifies CATLYDDTEAFF.

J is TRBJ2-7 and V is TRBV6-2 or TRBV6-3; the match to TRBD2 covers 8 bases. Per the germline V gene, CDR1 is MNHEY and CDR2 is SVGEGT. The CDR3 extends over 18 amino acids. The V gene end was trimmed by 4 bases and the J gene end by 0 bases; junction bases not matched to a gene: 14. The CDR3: CASSSVTSGFFRSYEQYF. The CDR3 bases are TGTGCCAGCAGTTCGGTAACTAGCGGATTCTTTCGCTCCTACGAGCAGTACTTC.

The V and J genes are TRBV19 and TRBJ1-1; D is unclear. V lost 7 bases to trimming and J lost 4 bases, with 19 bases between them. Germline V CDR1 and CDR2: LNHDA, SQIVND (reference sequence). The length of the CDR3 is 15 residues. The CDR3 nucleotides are TGTGCCAGTATTTCCACGGGAGGTTGGGTCACTGAAGCTTTCTTT. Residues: CASISTGGWVTEAFF.

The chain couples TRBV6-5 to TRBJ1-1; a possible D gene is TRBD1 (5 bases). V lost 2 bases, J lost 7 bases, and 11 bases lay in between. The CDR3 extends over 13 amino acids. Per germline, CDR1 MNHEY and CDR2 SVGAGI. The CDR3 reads CASSYPGTNEAFF. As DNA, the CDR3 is TGTGCCAGCAGTTACCCTGGGACCAATGAAGCTTTCTTT.

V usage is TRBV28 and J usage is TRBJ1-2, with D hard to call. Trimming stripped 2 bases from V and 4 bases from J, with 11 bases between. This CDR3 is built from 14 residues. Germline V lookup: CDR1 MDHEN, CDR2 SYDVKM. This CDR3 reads CASSLRIAPYGYTF. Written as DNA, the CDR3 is TGTGCCAGCAGTTTACGGATCGCACCCTATGGCTACACCTTC.

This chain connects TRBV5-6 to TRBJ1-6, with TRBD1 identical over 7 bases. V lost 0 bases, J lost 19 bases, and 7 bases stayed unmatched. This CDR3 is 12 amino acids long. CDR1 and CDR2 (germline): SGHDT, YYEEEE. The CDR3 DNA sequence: TGTGCCAGCAGCTTGGGTAGGAGGGGGCTTCACTTT. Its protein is CASSLGRRGLHF.

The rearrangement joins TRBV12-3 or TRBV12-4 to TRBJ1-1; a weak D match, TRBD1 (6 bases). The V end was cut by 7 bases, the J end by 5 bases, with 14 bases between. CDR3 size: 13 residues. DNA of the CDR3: TGTGCCAGCAATCAACAGGGCTGGACTGAAGCTTTCTTT. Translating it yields CASNQQGWTEAFF.

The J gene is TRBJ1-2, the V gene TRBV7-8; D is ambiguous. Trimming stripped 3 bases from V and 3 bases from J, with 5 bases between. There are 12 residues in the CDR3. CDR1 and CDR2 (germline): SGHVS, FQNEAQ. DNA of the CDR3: TGTGCCAGCAGCTTGGAATACTATGGCTACACCTTC. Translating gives CASSLEYYGYTF.

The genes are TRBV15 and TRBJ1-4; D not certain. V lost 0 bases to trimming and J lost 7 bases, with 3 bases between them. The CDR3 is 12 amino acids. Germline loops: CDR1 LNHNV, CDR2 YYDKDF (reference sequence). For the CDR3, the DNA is TGTGCCACCAGCAGAGACACTGAAAAACTGTTTTTT. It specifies CATSRDTEKLFF.

The CDR3 DNA reads TGCGCCAGCAGCCAAGTACTAGAGGGAGGTGTGCAGTTCTTC. Translating it yields CASSQVLEGGVQFF. This chain connects TRBV4-1 to TRBJ2-1, with D maybe TRBD2 (6 bases). CDR1 and CDR2 from the germline V gene are MGHRA and YSYEKL. This CDR3 is 14 amino acids long. V was cut by 1 base and J by 12 bases, with 16 bases left in between.

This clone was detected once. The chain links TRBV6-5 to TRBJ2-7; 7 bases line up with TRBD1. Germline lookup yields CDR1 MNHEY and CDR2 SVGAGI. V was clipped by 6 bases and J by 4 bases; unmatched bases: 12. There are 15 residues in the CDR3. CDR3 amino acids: CASSDLWTGSYEQYF. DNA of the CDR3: TGTGCCAGCAGCGACCTCTGGACAGGCTCGTACGAGCAGTACTTC.

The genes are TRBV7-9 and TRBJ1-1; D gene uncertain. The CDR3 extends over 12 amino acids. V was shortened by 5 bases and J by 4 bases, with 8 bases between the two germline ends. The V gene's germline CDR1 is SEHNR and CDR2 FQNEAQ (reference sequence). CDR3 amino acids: CASSRRPTEAFF. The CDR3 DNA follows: TGTGCCAGCAGCCGCCGCCCCACTGAAGCTTTCTTT.

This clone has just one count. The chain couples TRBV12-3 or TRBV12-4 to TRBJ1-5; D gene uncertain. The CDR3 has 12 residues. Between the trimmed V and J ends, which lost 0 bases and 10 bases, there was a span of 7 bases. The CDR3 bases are TGTGCCAGCAGTTTAGCGCTGGCACCCCAGCATTTT. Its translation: CASSLALAPQHF.

The chain's CDR3 is CASEPSTGGPQHF. CDR3 nucleotide sequence: TGTGCCAGCGAACCTTCAACGGGGGGGCCCCAGCATTTT. This chain joins TRBV28 and TRBJ1-5, with D perhaps matching TRBD1 (5 bases). The CDR3 totals 13 residues. CDR1 is MDHEN and CDR2 is SYDVKM in the germline V gene. V gave up 8 bases and J gave up 9 bases, with 17 bases separating them.